The clone carrying this TCR beta chain has only one observation. CDR1 and CDR2 (germline): LGHDT, YNNKEL (reference sequence). The CDR3 is made up of 14 amino acids. V was shortened by 6 bases and J by 8 bases, with 16 bases between the two germline ends. The data stem from a study of blood T cell repertoires in COVID-19. The data were produced by immunoSEQ multiplex PCR, yet TCRdb's version contains in-frame clones alone and is incomplete. The data contain about 400,000 clones, about 87% of them seen just once; the ten biggest clones take up approximately 9.3%. Participants, 18 to 89 years old, spanned about 26 US areas.

Sequencing was carried out using PBMCs or T cells enriched from blood (not recorded which). The V gene is TRBV3-1 (or the pseudogene TRBV3-2), the J gene TRBJ1-4; D call uncertain. This sequence was found in a woman between 45 and 65 years old who had recovered from COVID-19. CDR3 bases: TGTGCCAGCAGACGCGACTCCCGGGGAGAAAAACTGTTTTTT. Its translation: CASRRDSRGEKLFF.